These 19 T cell receptor beta chains came from one sample sequenced in a study of OX40 agonist ivuxolimab in advanced cancers. Produced via immunoSEQ multiplex PCR; TCRdb's table is partial and in-frame only. Of roughly 80,000 clones in the sample, 90% to 95% were seen once. Source: CD4+ or CD8+ T cells sorted from blood, taken in a trial of the OX40 agonist ivuxolimab. The receptor set was obtained from an adult with an advanced solid tumor such as melanoma, head and neck, liver or kidney cancer.

V gene TRBV7-9 combines with J gene TRBJ2-3; no firm D call. This CDR3 has 14 residues. V was pared by 3 bases and J by 1 base, with 8 bases between. In germline, CDR1 is SEHNR, CDR2 FQNEAQ (reference sequence). The chain's CDR3 is CASSFQVRTDTQYF. The CDR3 DNA reads TGTGCCAGCAGCTTTCAGGTTCGCACAGATACGCAGTATTTT.

V and J are TRBV4-2 and TRBJ1-2, with unresolved D. Germline CDR1 is LGHNA and CDR2 is YNFKEQ. The CDR3 spans 15 residues. The V gene lost 4 bases and the J gene lost 2 bases, with 14 bases spanning the gap. The CDR3 DNA sequence: TGTGCCAGCAGCCTTACATCCCTGGGGAACTATGGCTACACCTTC. Protein: CASSLTSLGNYGYTF.

The genes are TRBV7-2 and TRBJ1-2, with D perhaps matching TRBD1 (6 bases). There are 12 residues in the CDR3. Germline loops: CDR1 SGHTA, CDR2 FQGNSA. Trimming cost V 4 bases and J 6 bases, with 9 bases left between them. The CDR3 spells CASSSDRNGYTF. The DNA of the CDR3 is TGTGCCAGCAGCTCCGACAGGAATGGCTACACCTTC.

V is TRBV7-9 and J is TRBJ1-4, with TRBD1 as a possible D gene (6 bases). The CDR3 runs 15 residues. V lost 4 bases and J lost 7, with 16 bases in between. CDR1 SEHNR and CDR2 FQNEAQ come from the germline V gene (reference sequence). The CDR3 loop is CASSSQRGSSEKLFF. As DNA, the CDR3 is TGTGCCAGCAGCTCCCAGAGGGGGTCTAGTGAAAAACTGTTTTTT.

Only one count was recorded for this clone. J is TRBJ1-4 and V is TRBV18; the match to TRBD1 covers 7 bases. Germline CDR1 and CDR2: KGHSH and LQKENI. This CDR3 spans 15 amino acids. With 0 bases clipped from V and 5 bases from J, the junction kept 3 bases outside the gene matches. CDR3 sequence (DNA): TGTGCCAGCTCACCACCTGAGACAGGGAATGAAAAACTGTTTTTT. This translates into CASSPPETGNEKLFF.

V gene TRBV7-2 combines with J gene TRBJ2-1, with TRBD2 matching over 7 bases. The CDR3 loop spans 14 amino acids. Looked up from germline, CDR1 is SGHTA and CDR2 is FQGNSA. V lost 1 base, J lost 12 bases, and 9 bases stayed unmatched. As DNA, the CDR3 is TGTGCCAGCAGCTTAGGTTCCCCGGGAGGCGGGCAGTTCTTC. This codes for CASSLGSPGGGQFF.

The chain links TRBV2 to TRBJ1-4; maybe TRBD1 (5 bases). Deletions cut 5 bases from V and 5 bases from J, with 15 bases between. Germline loops: CDR1 SNHLY, CDR2 FYNNEI. The CDR3 totals 15 residues. The CDR3 nucleotides read TGTGCCAGCAGTACGCCGGGACTGAGGAATGAAAAACTGTTTTTT. Amino acid sequence: CASSTPGLRNEKLFF.

This chain connects TRBV28 to TRBJ1-2; TRBD1 matches 9 bases. CDR1 MDHEN and CDR2 SYDVKM come from the germline V gene. This CDR3 contains 14 residues. Unmatched junction bases numbered 12, after V lost 8 bases and J lost 8 bases. For the CDR3, the DNA is TGTGCCAGCCAATGGGGGACAGGGCAGAAGGGCTACACCTTC. Protein product: CASQWGTGQKGYTF.

V is TRBV28 and J is TRBJ2-1; 8 bases fit TRBD1. The ends lost 3 bases at V and 1 base at J; junction bases unmatched: 8. The CDR3 totals 17 residues. Germline V lookup: CDR1 MDHEN, CDR2 SYDVKM. The CDR3 DNA sequence: TGTGCCAGCAGTTTTATTGTGACAGGGGTTTCCTACAATGAGCAGTTCTTC. It is translated as CASSFIVTGVSYNEQFF.

V is TRBV5-4 and J is TRBJ2-1; 9 bases agree with TRBD2. V shed 3 bases and J 7 bases; nucleotides not matched to a gene: 5. The CDR3 loop spans 14 amino acids. From germline, CDR1 is SGHNT and CDR2 YYREEE (reference sequence). The chain's CDR3 is CASSSGLASNEQFF. CDR3 DNA: TGTGCCAGCAGCTCTGGACTAGCGTCTAATGAGCAGTTCTTC.

V gene TRBV6-5 combines with J gene TRBJ2-4; 7 bases fit TRBD1. This CDR3 has 13 residues. V gave up 2 bases and J gave up 8 bases; unmatched junction bases: 3. Germline V gene lookup returns CDR1 MNHEY and CDR2 SVGAGI. Here the CDR3 DNA reads TGTGCCAGCAGTTACACAGGGGAAGACATTCAGTACTTC. Translated, it gives CASSYTGEDIQYF.

The J gene is TRBJ2-7, the V gene TRBV6-5; D is undetermined. This CDR3 has 13 amino acids. The germline CDR1 and CDR2 sequences are MNHEY and SVGAGI. V lost 7 bases, J lost 0 bases, and 10 bases lay in between. CDR3 protein: CASNKGFSYEQYF. As DNA, the CDR3 is TGTGCCAGCAATAAGGGCTTCTCCTACGAGCAGTACTTC.

Note on this clone: One end of the junction fails to match germline, which may point to a read error. V usage is TRBV6-9 and J usage is TRBJ2-7; possibly TRBD1 or TRBD2 for D (5 bases each). The CDR3 contains 11 residues. Germline V gene data show CDR1 as MNHGY and CDR2 as SVAAGI. CDR3 in DNA: TGTGCCAGCAGTTCTGCCGGGACGGTGGCCTTC. Translating gives CASSSAGTVAF.

For the CDR3, the DNA is TGTGCCAGCAGTGAGGGACAGGGATTTTCACCCCTCCACTTT. Translating gives CASSEGQGFSPLHF. This sequence joins TRBV2 and TRBJ1-6; 9 bases align to TRBD1. CDR3 length: 14 amino acids. Unmatched junction bases numbered 3, after V lost 3 bases and J lost 9 bases. Germline V gives CDR1 SNHLY, CDR2 FYNNEI.

The CDR3 spells CASSFIAGANVLTF. CDR3 coding DNA: TGTGCCAGCAGTTTCATAGCTGGGGCCAACGTCCTGACTTTC. V and J are TRBV27 and TRBJ2-6, with D unclear. V gave up 3 bases and J gave up 2 bases, with 5 bases separating them. This CDR3 contains 14 residues. Germline V gene lookup returns CDR1 MNHEY and CDR2 SMNVEV (reference sequence).

This rearrangement joins TRBV5-1 to TRBJ2-7, with a tentative D call TRBD1 (6 bases). CDR1 is SGHRS, CDR2 YFSETQ, per germline. V dropped 6 bases and J dropped 0 bases, with 13 bases sitting between them. The CDR3 loop spans 14 amino acids. CDR3 sequence: CASMGHSASYEQYF. The DNA for the CDR3 is TGCGCCAGCATGGGACATTCTGCCTCCTACGAGCAGTACTTC.

The chain links TRBV2 to TRBJ1-2, with 10 positions matching TRBD1. CDR3 length equals 12 residues. V lost 7 bases and J lost 6; bases outside the gene matches: 2. Germline CDR1 is SNHLY and CDR2 is FYNNEI. CDR3 loop: CASTGTGDGYTF. DNA for the CDR3: TGTGCCAGCACCGGGACAGGGGATGGCTACACCTTC.

This sequence joins TRBV18 and TRBJ2-1, with 11 bases identical to TRBD2. This CDR3 is built from 15 residues. Germline loops: CDR1 KGHSH, CDR2 LQKENI. Germline trimming cut 3 bases from V and 7 bases from J; bases unmatched to any gene: 5. CDR3 in amino acids: CASSPTSGVRNEQFF. The CDR3 nucleotides are TGTGCCAGCTCACCGACTAGCGGGGTGAGGAATGAGCAGTTCTTC.

The V gene is TRBV7-9, the J gene TRBJ1-1; D may be TRBD1 (5 bases). Germline V gives CDR1 SEHNR, CDR2 FQNEAQ (reference sequence). The CDR3 has 12 amino acids. V was clipped by 4 bases and J by 7 bases, with 10 bases between them. CDR3 in amino acids: CASSSQVNEAFF. The CDR3 DNA is TGTGCCAGCAGCTCACAGGTTAATGAAGCTTTCTTT.